The next 17 T cell receptor beta chains were all read from a single sample in a study of T cells after somatic rescue of genetic block. Clones were read by immunoSEQ multiplex PCR, and TCRdb kept only the in-frame ones, dropping some. The sample carries approximately 70,000 clones, roughly 91% recorded once. The sample consisted of peripheral blood mononuclear cells (PBMCs). The receptors come from a man between 25 and 39 years old.

The chain employs TRBV11-2 and TRBJ2-7; 10 nucleotides agree with TRBD1. Germline CDR1 reads SGHAT; CDR2 reads FQNNGV. The length of the CDR3 is 18 residues. The trim removed 5 bases at V and 2 bases at J, leaving 15 bases unmatched. CDR3 nucleotides: TGTGCCAGCAGCCACCTTAGGAGAATTGGGACAGGGGCCTACGAGCAGTACTTC. Translated, it gives CASSHLRRIGTGAYEQYF.

V and J are TRBV29-1 and TRBJ2-5, with a tentative D call TRBD1 (6 bases). Trimming removed 7 bases at V and 5 bases at J, with 29 bases between. Germline V gene sequence: CDR1 SQVTM, CDR2 ANQGSEA. The CDR3 contains 17 residues. The CDR3 loop is CSATTGQGAAQRETQYF. The DNA of the CDR3 is TGCAGCGCTACTACGGGACAAGGAGCGGCCCAAAGGGAGACCCAGTACTTC. Full variable domain (rest looked up from reference TRBV29-1 and TRBJ2-5): SAVISQKPSRDICQRGTSLTIQCQVDSQVTMMFWYRQQPGQSLTLIATANQGSEATYESGFVIDKFPISRPNLTFSTLTVSNMSPEDSSIYLCSATTGQGAAQRETQYFGPGTRLLVL.

The chain is built from TRBV9 and TRBJ2-7; D possibly corresponds to TRBD2 (5 bases). The CDR3 consists of 13 residues. From germline, CDR1 is SGDLS and CDR2 YYNGEE. Deletions cut 3 bases from V and 3 bases from J, with 10 bases between. For the CDR3, the DNA is TGTGCCAGCAGCGAATATAGCGACTACGAGCAGTACTTC. Amino acid sequence: CASSEYSDYEQYF.

In this sample, this clone turned up once. The chain joins TRBV30 to TRBJ2-5; a weak D match, TRBD1 (6 bases). Trimming took 0 bases from V and 4 from J, leaving 15 bases between them. Germline values: CDR1 GTSNPN, CDR2 SVGIG (reference sequence). The CDR3 is 15 amino acids. CDR3: CAWSVRGTGRETQYF. As DNA, the CDR3 is TGTGCCTGGAGTGTACGTGGCACAGGGAGAGAGACCCAGTACTTC. Filled out from reference TRBV30 and TRBJ2-5, the complete variable domain reads SQTIHQWPATLVQPVGSPLSLECTVEGTSNPNLYWYRQAAGRGLQLLFYSVGIGQISSEVPQNLSASRPQDRQFILSSKKLLLSDSGFYLCAWSVRGTGRETQYFGPGTRLLVL.

The chain has TRBV28 and TRBJ2-7, with TRBD1 matching 8 bases. The V and J ends lost 5 bases and 7 bases, in that order; junction bases with no gene match: 10. CDR1 and CDR2 from the germline V gene are MDHEN and SYDVKM. The CDR3 is made up of 14 amino acids. CDR3 sequence reads: CASSTWTGYWEQYF. The DNA for the CDR3 is TGTGCCAGCAGTACCTGGACAGGGTATTGGGAGCAGTACTTC.

DNA for the CDR3: TGCGCCAGCAGCCGACATATCGATGAGCAGTTCTTC. Residues: CASSRHIDEQFF. The gene calls are TRBV4-1 and TRBJ2-1; the D is unclear. V shed 4 bases and J shed 8 bases, with 9 bases lying between them. Germline V gene lookup returns CDR1 MGHRA and CDR2 YSYEKL. The CDR3 has 12 amino acids.

The rearrangement joins TRBV7-2 to TRBJ2-7, with 8 bases lining up with TRBD2. The germline V gene encodes CDR1 SGHTA and CDR2 FQGNSA. The CDR3 is 16 amino acids. Trimming cost V 5 bases and J 7 bases; bases outside gene matches: 16. Here the CDR3 DNA reads TGTGCCAGCAGCACCCAACTAGAGCGGGAGAAGGGGGAGCAGTACTTC. It is translated as CASSTQLEREKGEQYF. Full variable domain (missing parts from reference TRBV7-2 and TRBJ2-7): GAGVSQSPSNKVTEKGKDVELRCDPISGHTALYWYRQSLGQGLEFLIYFQGNSAPDKSGLPSDRFSAERTGGSVSTLTIQRTQQEDSAVYLCASSTQLEREKGEQYFGPGTRLTVT.

The rearrangement joins TRBV7-9 to TRBJ2-7; 8 bases are a match to TRBD1. Germline CDR1 and CDR2: SEHNR and FQNEAQ (reference sequence). There are 14 residues in the CDR3. Unmatched junction bases numbered 7, after V lost 4 bases and J lost 5 bases. Written as DNA, the CDR3 is TGTGCCAGCAGCTACAGGGGGAGACTCGACGAGCAGTACTTC. Translating gives CASSYRGRLDEQYF.

The rearrangement uses TRBV27 and TRBJ1-4; 7 bases agree with TRBD1. The CDR3 consists of 18 residues. The germline CDR1 and CDR2 sequences are MNHEY and SMNVEV (reference sequence). The junction had 18 bases not matched to a gene; V was cut back by 6 bases and J by 5 bases. CDR3 sequence reads: CASRPIPGTAGANEKLFF. CDR3 nucleotide sequence: TGTGCCAGCAGACCTATTCCCGGGACAGCGGGGGCAAATGAAAAACTGTTTTTT.

The chain is built from TRBV20-1 and TRBJ2-7; D not certain. The CDR3 runs 10 residues. Germline CDR1 is DFQATT and CDR2 is SNEGSKA (reference sequence). Trimming removed 5 bases from V and 3 bases from J, with 5 bases in between. The DNA of the CDR3 is TGCAGTGCTTTCCTCTACGAGCAGTACTTC. Translation gives CSAFLYEQYF.

The CDR3 region has the DNA TGTGCCATCAGTGAGCAGGGCAGGGGCGGCTATGGCTACACCTTC. Protein product: CAISEQGRGGYGYTF. This chain uses TRBV10-3 with TRBJ1-2; weak D call: TRBD1 (6 bases). The germline V gene has CDR1 ENHRY and CDR2 SYGVKD. The CDR3 is 15 residues long. Trimming took 2 bases from V and 4 from J, leaving 14 bases between them.

The V call is TRBV6-1, the J call TRBJ1-6; D is uncertain. The V gene's germline CDR1 is MNHNS and CDR2 SASEGT. The CDR3 runs 15 residues. Trimming removed 2 bases from V and 3 bases from J, with 8 bases in between. The CDR3 DNA is TGTGCCAGCAGTGAAAGTCCGGACTATAATTCACCCCTCCACTTT. Translation gives CASSESPDYNSPLHF.

As to this clone: The junction differs from germline at one of its ends, possibly a read error. V and J are TRBV11-1 and TRBJ2-2, with D perhaps matching TRBD2 (6 bases). Germline CDR1 and CDR2: SGHAT and FQDESV (reference sequence). The length of the CDR3 is 18 residues. CDR3 amino acids: CASRLGETRGQVTGELFF. CDR3 DNA: TGTGCCAGCAGGTTAGGGGAGACTAGGGGTCAGGTCACCGGGGAGCTGTTTTTT.

The chain has TRBV20-1 and TRBJ1-1, with D uncertain. Between the trimmed V and J ends, which lost 2 bases and 9 bases, there was a span of 1 base. CDR3 length: 8 residues. Per germline, CDR1 DFQATT and CDR2 SNEGSKA (reference sequence). As DNA, the CDR3 is TGCAGTGCTAGAAAAGCTTTCTTT. This encodes CSARKAFF.

The rearrangement joins TRBV5-4 to TRBJ1-1; D unclear. CDR1 SGHNT and CDR2 YYREEE come from the germline V gene (reference sequence). There are 13 residues in the CDR3. V was cut by 2 bases and J by 6 bases, with 11 bases left in between. CDR3 bases: TGTGCCAGCAGCTTCGGTCCCACCGCTGAAGCTTTCTTT. Translation gives CASSFGPTAEAFF.

The gene calls are TRBV19 and TRBJ1-1, with 7 bases aligning to TRBD1. Trimming took 4 bases from V and 5 from J; bases not matched to a gene: 19. The CDR3 has 18 residues. The germline gives CDR1 LNHDA, CDR2 SQIVND (reference sequence). The CDR3 DNA sequence: TGTGCCAGTAGTACCTCGCCGACAGGGACTTCAAGAGGGACTGAAGCTTTCTTT. Protein product: CASSTSPTGTSRGTEAFF. Supplemented by reference TRBV19 and TRBJ1-1, the full variable domain reads DGGITQSPKYLFRKEGQNVTLSCEQNLNHDAMYWYRQDPGQGLRLIYYSQIVNDFQKGDIAEGYSVSREKKESFPLTVTSAQKNPTAFYLCASSTSPTGTSRGTEAFFGQGTRLTVV.

The V gene is TRBV28, the J gene TRBJ2-5; D possibly matches TRBD1 or TRBD2 (5 bases each). CDR1 MDHEN and CDR2 SYDVKM come from the germline V gene. V shed 3 bases and J shed 7 bases, with 12 bases lying between them. This CDR3 is built from 13 residues. The CDR3 here is CASSLGPARTQYF. DNA for the CDR3: TGTGCCAGCAGTTTGGGACCCGCGAGGACCCAGTACTTC.